This record looks at one T cell receptor (beta chain) sequence and its context. These data belong to a study of blood T cell dynamics during melanoma immunotherapy. Time point noted: week 3, after first cycle of checkpoint inhibitor. At 12 weeks after first infusion, RECIST 1.1 defined response for most patients. This CDR3 is 14 amino acids long. The V end lost 0 bases, the J end lost 5 bases, and 7 bases lay between the germline ends. The germline CDR1 and CDR2 sequences are MNHEY and SVGAGI. Generated by immunoSEQ multiplex PCR, the TCRdb table keeps only in-frame clones and is missing some. The repertoire holds fewer than 4,500 clones, about 88% seen once, with about 4.2% in the top ten.

The receptor's source is a human donor with melanoma. Sequenced here: blood, sampled from a patient treated with checkpoint blockade. The rearrangement joins TRBV6-5 to TRBJ2-2; D is uncertain. CDR3 loop: CASSYSSPTGELFF. The CDR3 DNA reads as TGTGCCAGCAGTTACTCGAGTCCTACCGGGGAGCTGTTTTTT.